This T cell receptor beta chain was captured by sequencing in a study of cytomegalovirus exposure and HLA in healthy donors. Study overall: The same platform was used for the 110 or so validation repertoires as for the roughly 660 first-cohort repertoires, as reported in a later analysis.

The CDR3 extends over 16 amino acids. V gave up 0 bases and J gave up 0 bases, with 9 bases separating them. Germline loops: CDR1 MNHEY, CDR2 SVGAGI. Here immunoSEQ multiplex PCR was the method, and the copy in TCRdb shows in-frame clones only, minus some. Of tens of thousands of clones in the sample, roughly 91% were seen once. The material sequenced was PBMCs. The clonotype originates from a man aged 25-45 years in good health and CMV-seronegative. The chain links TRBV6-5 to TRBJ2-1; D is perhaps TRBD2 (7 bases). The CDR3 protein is CASSYSGGPSYNEQFF. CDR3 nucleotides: TGTGCCAGCAGTTACTCGGGGGGGCCCTCCTACAATGAGCAGTTCTTC.